The 22 T cell receptor beta chains presented below share a single source sample, sequenced in a study of beta chain features in type 1 diabetes. Findings and limits, study-wide: For Type 1 diabetes patients, all four CD4+ subsets carried TCRB CDR3s that were moderately but significantly shorter.

All of the isolated RNA was reverse transcribed, so expressed TCRB transcripts were sequenced. Clones were sequenced by immunoSEQ multiplex PCR, and TCRdb holds only the in-frame ones, with some missing. The table has some 350,000 clones, about 10% seen once. Their target antigens are unknown. The sample comprised central memory CD4+ T cells from blood. These receptors were taken from a man younger than 45 with type 1 diabetes.

The genes are TRBV29-1 and TRBJ1-1, with 8 bases lining up with TRBD1. J was trimmed by 11 bases and V by 4 bases; bases with no gene match: 12. The CDR3 covers 13 residues. Germline CDR1 is SQVTM and CDR2 is ANQGSEA. CDR3 sequence (DNA): TGCAGCGTTGCCGTCGGACAGGGTCGTGGTGCTTTCTTT. Amino acid sequence: CSVAVGQGRGAFF.

The rearrangement uses TRBV7-3 and TRBJ2-3; maybe TRBD2 (6 bases). Trimming shortened V by 2 bases and J by 9 bases, and 9 bases separated the two germline ends. This CDR3 is built from 12 residues. The germline V gene encodes CDR1 SGHTA and CDR2 FQGTGA. The CDR3 DNA is TGTGCCAGCAGCTTAGTACTAGCAACGCAGTATTTT. Residues: CASSLVLATQYF.

A few counts support this clone. The chain joins TRBV7-2 to TRBJ2-1, with D hard to call. The germline V and J ends were trimmed by 1 base and 2 bases, with 9 bases remaining between them. This CDR3 contains 15 residues. Germline CDR1 reads SGHTA; CDR2 reads FQGNSA. The CDR3 DNA reads as TGTGCCAGCAGCTTAGACACCGGCCCCTACAATGAGCAGTTCTTC. Its translation: CASSLDTGPYNEQFF.

V usage is TRBV2 and J usage is TRBJ2-3, with 7 bases matching TRBD2. V shed 7 bases and J 11 bases; nucleotides not matched to a gene: 6. The V gene's germline CDR1 is SNHLY and CDR2 FYNNEI. The CDR3 is 11 residues long. This chain's CDR3 is CASTGRVGQYF. The CDR3 region has the DNA TGTGCCAGCACTGGGAGGGTGGGGCAGTATTTT. The entire variable domain, with the rest obtained from reference TRBV2 and TRBJ2-3, is as follows: EPEVTQTPSHQVTQMGQEVILRCVPISNHLYFYWYRQILGQKVEFLVSFYNNEISEKSEIFDDQFSVERPDGSNFTLKIRSTKLEDSAMYFCASTGRVGQYFGPGTRLTVL.

This clone has more than one count but fewer than ten. The chain recombines TRBV18 with TRBJ2-5; D unclear. The germline CDR1 and CDR2 sequences are KGHSH and LQKENI. Between the trimmed V and J ends, which lost 4 bases and 0 bases, there was a span of 15 bases. This CDR3 region has 16 residues. CDR3 DNA sequence: TGTGCCAGCTCACAAGATCCACCCGGCCACCAAGAGACCCAGTACTTC. It specifies CASSQDPPGHQETQYF. Full variable domain (missing parts from reference TRBV18 and TRBJ2-5): NAGVMQNPRHLVRRRGQEARLRCSPMKGHSHVYWYRQLPEEGLKFMVYLQKENIIDESGMPKERFSAEFPKEGPSILRIQQVVRGDSAAYFCASSQDPPGHQETQYFGPGTRLLVL.

This clone has just a few counts. This chain uses TRBV9 with TRBJ2-1, with TRBD2 identical over 9 bases. The CDR3 is 16 residues long. Trimming cost V 0 bases and J 0 bases; bases outside gene matches: 1. Germline V CDR1 and CDR2: SGDLS, YYNGEE. CDR3 sequence reads: CASSVGGLASYNEQFF. CDR3 bases: TGTGCCAGCAGCGTAGGGGGACTAGCCTCCTACAATGAGCAGTTCTTC.

J is TRBJ2-7 and V is TRBV7-2; 9 positions agree with TRBD1. Germline CDR1 reads SGHTA; CDR2 reads FQGNSA. The trim removed 1 base at V and 3 bases at J, leaving 10 bases unmatched. The CDR3 is made up of 17 amino acids. The CDR3 here is CASSLGGGTGGVYEQYF. The DNA of the CDR3 is TGTGCCAGCAGCTTAGGTGGCGGAACAGGGGGCGTCTACGAGCAGTACTTC.

The V gene is TRBV15, the J gene TRBJ2-7, with D maybe TRBD2 (6 bases). V was shortened by 5 bases and J by 7 bases, with 15 bases between the two germline ends. Germline CDR1 and CDR2: LNHNV and YYDKDF (reference sequence). CDR3 length: 13 residues. CDR3 loop: CATSGNLRGEQYF. The CDR3 region has the DNA TGTGCCACCAGCGGAAACCTCCGGGGGGAGCAGTACTTC.

Only a few counts were recorded for this clone. The genes are TRBV5-4 and TRBJ2-3; 10 nucleotides align to TRBD2. Trimming removed 4 bases from V and 3 bases from J; junction bases left unmatched: 2. This CDR3 comprises 14 residues. CDR1 is SGHNT, CDR2 YYREEE, per germline (reference sequence). CDR3 DNA: TGTGCCAGCAGCCCACTAGCGGGAACAGATACGCAGTATTTT. This codes for CASSPLAGTDTQYF.

The rearrangement links TRBV7-8 to TRBJ1-5; a possible D gene is TRBD1 (5 bases). The CDR3 contains 14 residues. V lost 4 bases and J lost 7, with 14 bases in between. Germline-derived CDR1 and CDR2 are SGHVS and FQNEAQ. CDR3 sequence: CASSSIRVGQPQHF. CDR3 coding DNA: TGTGCCAGCAGCTCCATCAGGGTCGGGCAGCCCCAGCATTTT. Together with reference TRBV7-8 and TRBJ1-5, the CDR3 gives the full variable domain: GAGVSQSPRYKVAKRGQDVALRCDPISGHVSLFWYQQALGQGPEFLTYFQNEAQLDKSGLPSDRFFAERPEGSVSTLKIQRTQQEDSAVYLCASSSIRVGQPQHFGDGTRLSIL.

This clone was counted between two and nine times. The rearrangement links TRBV7-2 to TRBJ2-7, with 7 bases fitting TRBD2. This CDR3 region has 13 residues. V was clipped by 4 bases and J by 3 bases; unmatched bases: 3. From germline, CDR1 is SGHTA and CDR2 FQGNSA. CDR3 region: CASSSPSGYEQYF. As DNA, the CDR3 is TGTGCCAGCAGCTCCCCTAGCGGCTACGAGCAGTACTTC.

This clone was seen only once. The sample holds other DNA sequences that translate to the same CDR3. The chain recombines TRBV18 with TRBJ1-5; D might be TRBD1 (6 bases). Trimming left V 1 base short and J 5 bases short, with 6 bases between. Germline V CDR1 and CDR2: KGHSH, LQKENI. The CDR3 is 13 residues long. The CDR3 DNA sequence: TGTGCCAGCTCACCACAGGGGGATCAGCCCCAGCATTTT. It is translated as CASSPQGDQPQHF.

This chain links TRBV28 with TRBJ2-3; D call uncertain. This CDR3 contains 14 residues. Germline CDR1 MDHEN, CDR2 SYDVKM. Trimming took off 6 bases at V and 9 bases at J, with 19 bases between the two ends. DNA for the CDR3: TGTGCCAGCAGCGTCCCGGGCGGAAGTGGGACGCAGTATTTT. It yields the protein CASSVPGGSGTQYF.

This clone was counted between two and nine times. This chain uses TRBV27 with TRBJ2-7; 9 nucleotides align to TRBD2. This CDR3 has 15 residues. CDR1 and CDR2 (germline): MNHEY, SMNVEV (reference sequence). Germline trimming cut 3 bases from V and 2 bases from J; bases unmatched to any gene: 5. The CDR3 loop reads CASSLKAGGPYEQYF. Here the CDR3 DNA reads TGTGCCAGCAGTTTGAAAGCGGGAGGACCCTACGAGCAGTACTTC.

This clone was observed a handful of times. The DNA of the CDR3 is TGTGCCAGCAGTGAGGGGGTATCATTTAATGAAAAACTGTTTTTT. This translates into CASSEGVSFNEKLFF. The chain links TRBV25-1 to TRBJ1-4; the D gene is possibly TRBD1 (5 bases). The V and J ends lost 3 bases and 4 bases respectively, with 12 bases between them. The CDR3 contains 15 residues. In germline, CDR1 is MGHDK, CDR2 SYGVNS.

This clone was seen at least ten times. The chain recombines TRBV7-3 with TRBJ1-2; weak D call: TRBD1 (5 bases). The ends were cut back, 6 bases at V and 5 bases at J, with 13 bases in the middle. The germline gives CDR1 SGHTA, CDR2 FQGTGA. This CDR3 is built from 13 residues. CDR3 sequence: CASRRREGYGYTF. In nucleotides, the CDR3 is TGTGCCAGCAGGAGGAGGGAGGGGTATGGCTACACCTTC.

This clone was detected many times. The CDR3 here is CASSLRLAAYNEQFF. The CDR3 DNA reads TGTGCCAGCAGCTTACGACTAGCGGCCTACAATGAGCAGTTCTTC. This chain connects TRBV9 to TRBJ2-1; 9 nucleotides align to TRBD2. Trimming at V came to 4 bases and at J to 2 bases, leaving 4 bases not matched to a gene. The CDR3 contains 15 residues. Germline V gene data show CDR1 as SGDLS and CDR2 as YYNGEE.

This clone was seen more than once but under ten times. The chain uses TRBV7-9 and TRBJ2-1, with 10 bases that match TRBD2. With 5 bases clipped from V and 3 bases from J, the junction kept 7 bases outside the gene matches. Germline V CDR1 and CDR2: SEHNR, FQNEAQ (reference sequence). The CDR3 is 16 residues long. The CDR3 is CASSPGGLAVYNEQFF. DNA for the CDR3: TGTGCCAGCAGCCCGGGAGGACTAGCGGTCTACAATGAGCAGTTCTTC.

This clone was observed a few times. The chain has TRBV10-3 and TRBJ2-3; TRBD2 might be the D (5 bases). Trimming took off 3 bases at V and 1 base at J, with 8 bases between the two ends. Germline V CDR1 and CDR2: ENHRY, SYGVKD. This CDR3 has 14 residues. CDR3 nucleotides: TGTGCCATCAGTGATGGACTCCGCACAGATACGCAGTATTTT. This sequence encodes CAISDGLRTDTQYF.

CDR3 DNA sequence: TGTGCCAGTGGACTAGCGGGTTACAATGAGCAGTTCTTC. Its translation: CASGLAGYNEQFF. This chain connects TRBV28 to TRBJ2-1, with 11 bases lining up with TRBD2. V gave up 9 bases and J gave up 4 bases; unmatched junction bases: 2. This CDR3 contains 13 residues. CDR1 is MDHEN and CDR2 is SYDVKM in the germline V gene.

Written as DNA, the CDR3 is TGCGCCAGCAGCCAAGATCCTCCGACAGGGGCCGCAGGGAATCAGCCCCAGCATTTT. This translates into CASSQDPPTGAAGNQPQHF. The chain couples TRBV4-3 to TRBJ1-5; 8 positions match TRBD1. This CDR3 has 19 amino acids. The V gene end was trimmed by 0 bases and the J gene end by 4 bases; junction bases not matched to a gene: 14. CDR1 and CDR2 (germline): LGHNA, YSLEER.

Points on this clone: Within the sample, other DNA sequences also encode this same CDR3. The chain has TRBV5-5 and TRBJ1-2; the D is unclear. Germline CDR1 SGHKS, CDR2 YYEKEE (reference sequence). Trimming took 4 bases from V and 1 from J, leaving 8 bases between them. The CDR3 has 13 residues. The CDR3 sequence: CASSPGLNYGYTF. CDR3 sequence (DNA): TGTGCCAGCAGCCCCGGACTTAACTATGGCTACACCTTC.